These T cell receptor beta chains were read from a single sample in a study of somatic mutations in cytotoxic T cells in rheumatoid arthritis. Produced via immunoSEQ multiplex PCR; TCRdb's table is partial and in-frame only. The sample lists about 25,000 clones, roughly 80% occurring once. The sequenced sample consisted of CD8+ T cells sorted from blood. The receptors come from a woman in her late teens or twenties in good health. Each CDR3 is given with its conserved first and last residue. A row's size may be missing; if present it is once, few, many or a size class.

j_call,v_call,clone_size,cdr3_aa
TRBJ2-1,TRBV11-2,-,CASSSSGGAIEQFF
TRBJ1-6,TRBV28,-,CASSFGQRYNSPLHF
TRBJ1-1,TRBV10-2,few,CASSDTEAFF
TRBJ1-2,TRBV27,once,CASTSSGTGSQGYTF
TRBJ1-2,TRBV2,-,CASKRGYNYGYTF
TRBJ1-1,TRBV10-3,once,CAISESGTVTEAFF
TRBJ2-7,TRBV5-8,-,CASSPVGYEQYF
TRBJ1-4,TRBV9,-,CASSVGSAGNEKLFF
TRBJ1-1,TRBV13,-,CASSLPSGMNTEAFF
TRBJ1-1,TRBV2,-,CASGQVDTEAFF
TRBJ1-1,TRBV28,-,CASSIQGIPEAFF
TRBJ2-1,TRBV29-1,-,CSGAPAGDRAYNEQFF
TRBJ2-7,TRBV7-9,once,CASSLWDRGYEQYF
TRBJ1-1,TRBV5-5,-,CASSLGGEATEAFF
TRBJ2-2,TRBV7-5,-,CARSSSPHLLAGRTGELFF
TRBJ1-1,TRBV7-6,-,CASSYRQSNTEAFF
TRBJ2-1,TRBV4-1,-,CASSQLQGGGEQFF
TRBJ2-2,TRBV5-1,-,CASSSTGGDAGELFF
TRBJ1-2,TRBV7-9,-,CASSPGTVNYGYTF
TRBJ1-2,TRBV9,medium-sized,CASSAGATGLPDGYTF
TRBJ1-2,TRBV5-6,-,CASGGVYYGYTF
TRBJ1-2,TRBV4-1,-,CASSQEDSYGYTF
TRBJ1-4,TRBV10-3,few,CAIRQGSNEKLFF
TRBJ1-5,TRBV5-6,few,CASSLGGFGNQPQHF
TRBJ1-1,TRBV20-1,-,CSARAVTEAFF
TRBJ1-1,TRBV6-1,-,CATRDREQAEAFF
TRBJ2-2,TRBV30,-,CAWSRPNTGELFF
TRBJ2-7,TRBV7-9,-,CASSLGSGTRLYEQYF
TRBJ2-1,TRBV4-1,-,CASSQVLDSTYNEQFF
TRBJ2-2,TRBV7-6,-,CASSLIFPGELFF
TRBJ2-5,TRBV5-4,-,CASSFGETQYF
TRBJ2-4,TRBV30,-,CAWSRDDKNIQYF
TRBJ2-7,TRBV6-5,few,CASSYSGTSNYEQYF
TRBJ2-2,TRBV28,-,CASSFRGIGGELFF
TRBJ1-6,TRBV4-1,-,CASRRVGRADSPLHF
TRBJ2-1,TRBV19,-,CASSLEGARNEQFF
TRBJ1-4,TRBV7-9,-,CASSLFQGTTNEKLFF